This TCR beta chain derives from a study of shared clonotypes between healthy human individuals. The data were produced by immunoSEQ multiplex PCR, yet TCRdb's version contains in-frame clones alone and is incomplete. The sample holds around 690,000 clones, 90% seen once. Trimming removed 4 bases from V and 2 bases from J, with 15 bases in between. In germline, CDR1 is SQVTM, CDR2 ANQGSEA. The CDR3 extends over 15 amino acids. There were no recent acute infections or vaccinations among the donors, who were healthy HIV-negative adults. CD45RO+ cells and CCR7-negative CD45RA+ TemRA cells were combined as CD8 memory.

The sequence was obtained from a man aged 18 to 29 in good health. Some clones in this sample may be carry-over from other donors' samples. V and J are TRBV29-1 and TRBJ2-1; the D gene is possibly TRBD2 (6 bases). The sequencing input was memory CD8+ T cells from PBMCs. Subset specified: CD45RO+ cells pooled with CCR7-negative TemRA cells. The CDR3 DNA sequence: TGCAGCGTTGTCGAGGCCGGGAGCACCTACAATGAGCAGTTCTTC. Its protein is CSVVEAGSTYNEQFF.